This is a list of T cell receptor beta chains from one sample in a study of cytomegalovirus exposure and HLA in healthy donors. Some clones are missing from TCRdb's copy, which holds only in-frame ones; the method was immunoSEQ multiplex PCR. The sample holds hundreds of thousands of clones, about 78% seen once. The sequencing sample was made of PBMCs. The receptors were gathered from a male donor in good health and CMV-seronegative. Both conserved end residues are part of each CDR3. D genes are given only for firm matches. Clone size is stated in some rows and not others, as once, few, many or a class when expanded.

V	size	D	J	DNA	CDR3
TRBV5-1	-	-	TRBJ2-1	TGCGCCAGCAGCTTGGCGGGGGTTACGACGGGAGATGAGCAGTTCTTC	CASSLAGVTTGDEQFF
TRBV18	-	-	TRBJ1-2	TGTGCCAGCTCACCCGACCCTTCTTGGACACAGAACTATGGCTACACCTTC	CASSPDPSWTQNYGYTF
TRBV15	-	-	TRBJ2-3	TGTGCCACCAGCGGGGACACGCCCGTATATGGCACAGATACGCAGTATTTT	CATSGDTPVYGTDTQYF
TRBV4-1	-	TRBD1	TRBJ1-1	TGCGCCAGCAGCCCCAACAGGGGGGGGACAGAACGGAATACCTTCATTGAAGCTTTCTTT	CASSPNRGGTERNTFIEAFF
TRBV11-2	-	-	TRBJ2-1	TGTGCCACCAGGAGGGCGGGCTACAATGAGCAGTTCTTC	CATRRAGYNEQFF
TRBV4-1	-	TRBD2	TRBJ2-7	TGCGCCAGCAGCCAAGATCTTATGGAGAGCGGGAGGGCCGTATACGAGCAGTACTTC	CASSQDLMESGRAVYEQYF
TRBV5-6	-	-	TRBJ1-1	TGTGCCAGCAGCTTGGGGACAACTCGAAACACTGAAGCTTTCTTT	CASSLGTTRNTEAFF
TRBV28	-	-	TRBJ2-5	TGTGCCAGCAGCGGGATGGGAGAGACCCAGTACTTC	CASSGMGETQYF
TRBV29-1	-	-	TRBJ1-2	TGCAGCGTTGCCGAGAACTATGGCTACACCTTC	CSVAENYGYTF
TRBV27	-	TRBD1	TRBJ2-3	TGTGCCAGCAGTTTACGGACAGGGGGCTCAGATACGCAGTATTTT	CASSLRTGGSDTQYF
TRBV20-1	-	-	TRBJ1-1	TGCAGTGGGGACCCGGGACACGAAGCTTTCTTT	CSGDPGHEAFF
TRBV7-8	-	TRBD2	TRBJ2-1	TGTGCCAGCAGCTTAGACTGGAGCGGGGATAAAGAGCAGTTCTTC	CASSLDWSGDKEQFF
TRBV6-5	few	TRBD2	TRBJ2-7	TGTGCCAGCGGGAGGGACTACGAGCAGTACTTC	CASGRDYEQYF
TRBV29-1	-	TRBD1	TRBJ2-2	TGCAGCGTTGAAGTTGGTGCGACGGGGACAGCCAACACCGGGGAGCTGTTTTTT	CSVEVGATGTANTGELFF
TRBV19	-	TRBD2	TRBJ2-1	TGTGCCAGTAGTAAACAGACTAGCGGGAGGGCCAATGAGCAGTTCTTC	CASSKQTSGRANEQFF
TRBV27	once	-	TRBJ2-2	TGTGCCAGCAGCCCTCGGAGGGACACCGGGGAGCTGTTTTTT	CASSPRRDTGELFF
TRBV10-3	few	-	TRBJ2-7	TGTGCCATCAGTGAGGCCGGCGCGGTCGAGCAGTACTTC	CAISEAGAVEQYF
TRBV5-4	-	TRBD2	TRBJ2-5	TGTGCCAGCAGCTTGGGACTAGCCCAAGAGACCCAGTACTTC	CASSLGLAQETQYF
TRBV5-1	-	-	TRBJ2-7	TGCGCCAGCAGCTTGGCCGAGAACGAGCAGTACTTC	CASSLAENEQYF
TRBV5-4	-	TRBD2	TRBJ2-1	TGTGCCAGCAGCTTGGGGCGGGGGGGCTCCTACAATGAGCAGTTCTTC	CASSLGRGGSYNEQFF
TRBV5-1	-	-	TRBJ2-5	TGCGCCAGCAGCTTGGTATCTGAGACCCAGTACTTC	CASSLVSETQYF
TRBV4-1	few	TRBD1	TRBJ2-7	TGCGCCAGCAGCCTGGACAGGGGGAGGTACGAGCAGTACTTC	CASSLDRGRYEQYF
TRBV6-1	-	-	TRBJ1-2	TGTGCCAGCAGAAGGGGGGGGCGGGATGGCTACACCTTC	CASRRGGRDGYTF
TRBV5-4	-	-	TRBJ2-7	TGTGCCAGCAGCTTCGGACAGTCTTACGAGCAGTACTTC	CASSFGQSYEQYF
TRBV10-1	few	-	TRBJ1-1	TGCGCCAGCAGTCCAACACTGAACACTGAAGCTTTCTTT	CASSPTLNTEAFF
TRBV7-9	-	-	TRBJ2-3	TGTGCCAGCAGCCTAGCTTCCCCCTTCACAGATACGCAGTATTTT	CASSLASPFTDTQYF